This T cell receptor (beta chain) comes out of a study of T cell repertoires in cytomegalovirus infection. MiXCR, applied by TCRdb to the reads, yields one record per CDR3 protein. The repertoire consists of about 500,000 distinct CDR3 sequences, with around 35% occurring once and the leading ten covering 15% to 20%. Study observations and caveats: Predominance within the ex vivo response was attributable to HLA-C-restricted CMV-specific TCR beta clonotypes. Of the TCR beta families, the public ones yielded a cumulative frequency that identified carriers of CMV plus the relevant HLA.

CDR1 is LNHDA, CDR2 SQIVND, per germline (reference sequence). The CDR3 sequence is 16 residues long. Trimming removed 4 bases at V and 1 base at J, with 16 bases between. This clonotype occurred a few times. Antigen: not known. V usage is TRBV19 and J usage is TRBJ1-1, with D possibly TRBD1 on 6 matching bases. This TCR derives from a human donor in good health (CMV status not recorded). Some clones in this sample may be carry-over from other donors' samples. This specimen was cultured PBMCs, taken from culture after CMV antigen stimulation. CDR3 sequence reads: CASSKYALDRNTEAFF. The CDR3 DNA reads TGTGCCAGTAGTAAATACGCCTTGGACAGGAACACTGAAGCTTTCTTT. Full variable domain (missing parts from reference TRBV19 and TRBJ1-1): DGGITQSPKYLFRKEGQNVTLSCEQNLNHDAMYWYRQDPGQGLRLIYYSQIVNDFQKGDIAEGYSVSREKKESFPLTVTSAQKNPTAFYLCASSKYALDRNTEAFFGQGTRLTVV.